One sample yielded the 26 T cell receptor beta chains listed below, sequenced in a study of vaccination effects on CD4 cells after COVID-19. TCRdb keeps only in-frame clones here, not all; method: immunoSEQ multiplex PCR. Of 25,000 to 35,000 clones detected, approximately 78% appear once; the ten largest clones hold about 29%. For these TCRs, the target antigens are not known. In the ViraFEST assay, antigen-specific CD4+ clonotypes were identified by expansion after peptide-pool stimulation. Isolation of CD4+ T cells took place after about ten days of culture. This individual contracted SARS-CoV-2 between March and December 2020, as verified by PCR. Specimen: CD4+ T cells from PBMCs cultured with a peptide pool, collected before COVID-19 vaccination. These receptors all stem from a human donor who had a prior SARS-CoV-2 infection.

This sequence joins TRBV2 and TRBJ1-1; D perhaps matches TRBD1 (6 bases). This CDR3 region has 13 residues. Germline CDR1 is SNHLY and CDR2 is FYNNEI. Trimming removed 8 bases at V and 1 base at J, with 11 bases between. The CDR3 bases are TGTGCCAGCTCCCAGGGGCCGAACACTGAAGCTTTCTTT. It codes for CASSQGPNTEAFF.

The chain links TRBV2 to TRBJ2-7, with D possibly being TRBD1 (6 bases). The V and J ends lost 5 bases and 3 bases respectively, with 17 bases between them. CDR1 is SNHLY, CDR2 FYNNEI, per germline. The CDR3 length is 15 residues. CDR3 region: CASSHRTATDYEQYF. In nucleotides, the CDR3 is TGTGCCAGCAGTCACAGGACAGCTACTGACTACGAGCAGTACTTC.

Only one count was recorded for this clone. The V and J genes are TRBV29-1 and TRBJ2-2; D possibly corresponds to TRBD1 (5 bases). Germline loops: CDR1 SQVTM, CDR2 ANQGSEA. V gave up 4 bases and J gave up 3 bases, with 9 bases separating them. CDR3 length equals 13 residues. CDR3 sequence (DNA): TGCAGCGTTGGGCAGGGTGACACCGGGGAGCTGTTTTTT. Translating it yields CSVGQGDTGELFF.

The chain carries TRBV6-5 and TRBJ1-3, with D possibly being TRBD1 (6 bases). The germline V gene has CDR1 MNHEY and CDR2 SVGAGI. The length of the CDR3 is 14 residues. V was cut by 6 bases and J by 0 bases, with 9 bases left in between. The DNA for the CDR3 is TGTGCCAGCAGAACAGGGAGCTCTGGAAACACCATATATTTT. Its translation: CASRTGSSGNTIYF.

The CDR3 sequence: CASSPHDRVGNTIYF. The CDR3 coding sequence is TGTGCCAGCAGCCCCCACGACAGGGTAGGAAACACCATATATTTT. The V call is TRBV3-1 (or the pseudogene TRBV3-2), the J call TRBJ1-3, with 7 bases that match TRBD1. From germline, CDR1 is LGHDT and CDR2 YNNKEL (reference sequence). J was trimmed by 4 bases and V by 4 bases; bases with no gene match: 7. The length of the CDR3 is 15 residues.

In this sample, this clone turned up once. The genes are TRBV9 and TRBJ1-1; D uncertain. The CDR3 sequence is 13 residues long. V was trimmed by 0 bases and J by 1 base, leaving 4 bases between them. CDR1 is SGDLS, CDR2 YYNGEE, per germline. The CDR3, as DNA: TGTGCCAGCAGCGTAGAAAGGAACACTGAAGCTTTCTTT. Protein sequence: CASSVERNTEAFF.

This clone came up a few times. V gene TRBV5-4 combines with J gene TRBJ2-1; D is unclear. Germline V gene lookup returns CDR1 SGHNT and CDR2 YYREEE (reference sequence). This CDR3 region has 13 residues. Trimming removed 3 bases from V and 4 bases from J, with 8 bases in between. The DNA of the CDR3 is TGTGCCAGCAGCTCCACACAATACAATGAGCAGTTCTTC. This gives the protein CASSSTQYNEQFF.

V usage is TRBV5-5 and J usage is TRBJ2-7; D gene unclear. Germline CDR1 reads SGHKS; CDR2 reads YYEKEE (reference sequence). Trimming left V 4 bases short and J 3 bases short, with 20 bases between. This CDR3 comprises 16 residues. As DNA, the CDR3 is TGTGCCAGCAGCAATCGTTTCGGGCTTCCAATCTACGAGCAGTACTTC. Amino acids: CASSNRFGLPIYEQYF.

In this sample, this clone turned up once. The V gene is TRBV5-3, the J gene TRBJ2-7; TRBD1 agrees at 7 bases. TRBV5-3 is annotated as an ORF whose role is uncertain. This CDR3 region has 14 residues. V was clipped by 4 bases and J by 0 bases; unmatched bases: 4. DNA for the CDR3: TGTGCCAGAAGCCACCGACAGGGCTCCTACGAGCAGTACTTC. Translated: CARSHRQGSYEQYF.

The chain couples TRBV6-2 or TRBV6-3 to TRBJ2-7; 8 positions match TRBD1. J lost 0 bases, V lost 2 bases, and 9 bases had no gene match. The CDR3 totals 17 residues. Germline V gives CDR1 MNHEY, CDR2 SVGEGT. CDR3 DNA sequence: TGTGCCAGCAGTTACGGACAGGGCCCTGGTAGCTCCTACGAGCAGTACTTC. Translation gives CASSYGQGPGSSYEQYF.

Written as DNA, the CDR3 is TGTGCCCCTTTTAGGGTGGGGCGGGAGGGCCAGACCGGGGAGCTGTTTTTT. It is translated as CAPFRVGREGQTGELFF. The J gene is TRBJ2-2, the V gene TRBV21-1; TRBD2 is the table's D call, not checked against the DNA. TRBV21-1 is a pseudogene locus. The CDR3 spans 17 residues.

This chain links TRBV4-3 with TRBJ2-1, with a tentative D call TRBD2 (6 bases). V was trimmed by 0 bases and J by 10 bases, leaving 10 bases between them. This CDR3 is 13 amino acids long. Germline-derived CDR1 and CDR2 are LGHNA and YSLEER. The CDR3 sequence: CASSQELAGEQFF. The CDR3 nucleotides are TGCGCCAGCAGCCAAGAACTAGCAGGCGAGCAGTTCTTC.

The chain recombines TRBV7-2 with TRBJ2-2; D may match TRBD1 or TRBD2 (7 bases each). The length of the CDR3 is 16 residues. V was clipped by 4 bases and J by 1 base, with 13 bases between them. Per germline, CDR1 SGHTA and CDR2 FQGNSA. CDR3 residues: CASSSPRGGNTGELFF. The CDR3 DNA reads TGTGCCAGCAGCTCACCCAGGGGGGGGAACACCGGGGAGCTGTTTTTT.

This chain joins TRBV25-1 and TRBJ2-7; D may be TRBD1 (7 bases). V lost 3 bases and J lost 3, with 15 bases in between. Germline CDR1 is MGHDK and CDR2 is SYGVNS. This CDR3 region has 15 residues. The CDR3 coding sequence is TGTGCCAGCAGTGAGTCGGCAGGGGGGTTCTACGAGCAGTACTTC. Protein sequence: CASSESAGGFYEQYF.

This chain links TRBV4-3 with TRBJ2-3, with 9 positions matching TRBD2. Per germline, CDR1 LGHNA and CDR2 YSLEER. The CDR3 extends over 19 amino acids. Trimming at V came to 2 bases and at J to 4 bases, leaving 16 bases not matched to a gene. The CDR3 region has the DNA TGCGCCAGCAGCCAATATACTTGGCGGGAGGGCCAAAGATCAGATACGCAGTATTTT. This gives the protein CASSQYTWREGQRSDTQYF.

The chain recombines TRBV19 with TRBJ2-7; TRBD1 matches at 8 bases. V was clipped by 1 base and J by 2 bases; unmatched bases: 1. CDR3 length: 14 residues. Germline values: CDR1 LNHDA, CDR2 SQIVND (reference sequence). Here the CDR3 reads CASSIATGAYEQYF. The CDR3 DNA reads TGTGCCAGTAGTATAGCGACAGGGGCCTACGAGCAGTACTTC.

Here the CDR3 DNA reads TGTGCCAGCAGCTTAGGACGCCTGCAGCCCCAGCATTTT. It codes for CASSLGRLQPQHF. The gene calls are TRBV7-2 and TRBJ1-5; D uncertain. Germline-derived CDR1 and CDR2 are SGHTA and FQGNSA. CDR3 length: 13 residues. Trimming took 1 base from V and 7 from J, leaving 8 bases between them.

The chain is built from TRBV28 and TRBJ1-6; D remains unclear. The CDR3 has 14 amino acids. V lost 7 bases to trimming and J lost 0 bases, with 7 bases between them. The germline CDR1 and CDR2 sequences are MDHEN and SYDVKM. Here the CDR3 reads CASIESSYNSPLHF. The CDR3 DNA reads TGTGCCAGCATTGAGAGCTCCTATAATTCACCCCTCCACTTT.

The V gene is TRBV12-3 or TRBV12-4, the J gene TRBJ2-7, with D perhaps matching TRBD1 (5 bases). V lost 4 bases, J lost 3 bases, and 10 bases lay in between. The CDR3 is 13 amino acids. The CDR3 nucleotides are TGTGCCAGCAGTTCGCGACAGTTCTACGAGCAGTACTTC. Amino acids: CASSSRQFYEQYF.

The chain joins TRBV6-1 to TRBJ2-7, with 10 bases identical to TRBD2. With 4 bases clipped from V and 4 bases from J, the junction kept 10 bases outside the gene matches. Germline V gene lookup returns CDR1 MNHNS and CDR2 SASEGT. This CDR3 comprises 16 residues. In nucleotides, the CDR3 is TGTGCCAGCAGTGCCATTTTTAGCGGGGGGAAATACGAGCAGTACTTC. Translated: CASSAIFSGGKYEQYF.

The chain combines TRBV12-5 with TRBJ1-4; tentatively, D is TRBD1 (6 bases). Trimming pared 3 bases from V and 0 bases from J, leaving 23 bases between. CDR1 and CDR2 from the germline V gene are LGHNT and FRNRAP. This CDR3 comprises 20 residues. CDR3: CASGLSGTPSKFATNEKLFF. The DNA of the CDR3 is TGTGCTAGTGGTTTATCCGGGACACCTTCTAAATTCGCAACTAATGAAAAACTGTTTTTT.

The chain joins TRBV6-2 or TRBV6-3 to TRBJ2-4, with 8 bases matching TRBD2. The germline V gene has CDR1 MNHEY and CDR2 SVGEGT. J lost 8 bases, V lost 2 bases, and 2 bases had no gene match. The length of the CDR3 is 13 residues. In nucleotides, the CDR3 is TGTGCCAGCAGTTACGCCGGGGGGGACATTCAGTACTTC. The encoded protein is CASSYAGGDIQYF.

The J gene is TRBJ2-7, the V gene TRBV18; tentatively, D is TRBD2 (6 bases). The CDR3 consists of 14 residues. The V end was cut by 4 bases, the J end by 3 bases, with 13 bases between. Germline V CDR1 and CDR2: KGHSH, LQKENI. The CDR3 sequence: CASSLTGTDYEQYF. Here the CDR3 DNA reads TGTGCCAGCTCACTGACCGGGACTGACTACGAGCAGTACTTC.

V gene TRBV15 combines with J gene TRBJ1-5; D unresolved. The germline V gene encodes CDR1 LNHNV and CDR2 YYDKDF (reference sequence). The CDR3 length is 14 residues. With 1 base removed from V and 2 bases from J, the gap between germline ends came to 6 bases. CDR3 bases: TGTGCCACCAGCAGAGTCCGGGGCAATCAGCCCCAGCATTTT. This gives the protein CATSRVRGNQPQHF.

V and J are TRBV30 and TRBJ1-6; perhaps TRBD1 as D (5 bases). Trimming shortened V by 2 bases and J by 7 bases, and 15 bases separated the two germline ends. The CDR3 extends over 15 amino acids. From germline, CDR1 is GTSNPN and CDR2 SVGIG (reference sequence). For the CDR3, the DNA is TGTGCCTGGAGTCCTAGAGACCGGGGGAATTCACCCCTCCACTTT. Translation: CAWSPRDRGNSPLHF.

V is TRBV5-1 and J is TRBJ2-7; TRBD2 aligns across 10 bases. CDR1 is SGHRS and CDR2 is YFSETQ in the germline V gene. The V segment lost 1 base and the J segment 6 bases; nucleotides outside the gene matches: 4. The CDR3 consists of 14 residues. CDR3 sequence: CASSLFLAGVEQYF. DNA for the CDR3: TGCGCCAGCAGCTTGTTCCTAGCGGGAGTCGAGCAGTACTTC.